One sample yielded the 31 T cell receptor beta chains listed below, sequenced in a study of T-cell reconstitution after alpha-beta-depleted transplantation in children. Unique molecular identifiers were built into the TCRbeta library. One entry per CDR3 protein results from TCRdb running MiXCR on the PCR reads. The sample lists about 260,000 distinct CDR3 sequences; 11% were seen once. The sequencing used peripheral blood, collected 180 days after TCRalphabeta/CD19-depleted stem cell transplant. The receptors here all came from a male patient aged 2 to 9 who had a stem cell transplant for chronic granulomatous disease, so the T cells may come from the graft donor.

The J gene is TRBJ2-1, the V gene TRBV19; 11 bases map to TRBD2. J gave up 5 bases and V 6 bases, and 9 bases lay outside the gene matches. Germline-derived CDR1 and CDR2 are LNHDA and SQIVND (reference sequence). The CDR3 consists of 16 residues. The CDR3 reads CASSSPGLAEHNEQFF. The CDR3 DNA reads as TGTGCCAGTAGCAGTCCGGGACTAGCGGAGCACAATGAGCAGTTCTTC.

This clonotype was seen many times. The chain recombines TRBV7-9 with TRBJ1-6, with unresolved D. This CDR3 comprises 16 residues. Germline CDR1 SEHNR, CDR2 FQNEAQ (reference sequence). The V gene lost 1 base and the J gene lost 9 bases, with 16 bases spanning the gap. CDR3 nucleotide sequence: TGTGCCAGCAGCTTAGGGCGGCCTCCTTTTGGTTCACCCCTCCACTTT. This translates into CASSLGRPPFGSPLHF.

A word on this clonotype: Since a much larger clone is just one base distant, this may be a read error. The chain employs TRBV7-2 and TRBJ2-5; D is perhaps TRBD1 or TRBD2 (5 bases each). Germline CDR1 and CDR2: SGHTA and FQGNSA. The CDR3 totals 16 residues. V lost 4 bases and J lost 2, with 17 bases in between. CDR3 bases: TGTGCCAGCAGCTGGGACGGGGTCCCCCGACAAGAGACCCAGTACTTC. This codes for CASSWDGVPRQETQYF.

This clonotype was seen repeatedly, ten times or more. For the CDR3, the DNA is TGTGCCAGCAGCGCTGGACTATTCGAGACCCAGTACTTC. This sequence encodes CASSAGLFETQYF. The chain carries TRBV2 and TRBJ2-5, with D perhaps matching TRBD2 (6 bases). The germline V and J ends were trimmed by 6 bases and 5 bases, with 13 bases remaining between them. CDR1 SNHLY and CDR2 FYNNEI come from the germline V gene. This CDR3 contains 13 residues.

This clonotype was counted only a few times. The chain couples TRBV7-9 to TRBJ1-2, with D maybe TRBD1 (5 bases). Between the trimmed V and J ends, which lost 0 bases and 3 bases, there was a span of 8 bases. Germline V lookup: CDR1 SEHNR, CDR2 FQNEAQ (reference sequence). CDR3 length: 14 amino acids. CDR3 amino acids: CASSLAQADYGYTF. CDR3 nucleotide sequence: TGTGCCAGCAGCTTAGCACAGGCAGACTATGGCTACACCTTC.

In this sample, this clonotype turned up many times. V gene TRBV7-2 combines with J gene TRBJ1-5; 7 nucleotides agree with TRBD1. Germline V gene sequence: CDR1 SGHTA, CDR2 FQGNSA. There are 15 residues in the CDR3. Unmatched junction bases numbered 7, after V lost 5 bases and J lost 3 bases. The CDR3 region has the DNA TGTGCCAGCAGCGCGACAGGGCCCTACAATCAGCCCCAGCATTTT. Residues: CASSATGPYNQPQHF.

This chain connects TRBV20-1 to TRBJ1-5; no definite D call. In germline, CDR1 is DFQATT, CDR2 SNEGSKA (reference sequence). The CDR3 is 13 residues long. V was clipped by 1 base and J by 1 base, with 5 bases between them. Here the CDR3 reads CSARADSNQPQHF. The CDR3 DNA reads TGCAGTGCTAGAGCGGACAGCAATCAGCCCCAGCATTTT.

The rearrangement joins TRBV25-1 to TRBJ1-4; 10 bases are a match to TRBD1. V dropped 4 bases and J dropped 8; count of bases not matched to a gene: 10. CDR1 and CDR2 from the germline V gene are MGHDK and SYGVNS. The CDR3 runs to 16 residues. The chain's CDR3 is CASSGDTGTGDEKLFF. The CDR3 bases are TGTGCCAGCAGTGGAGACACCGGGACAGGGGACGAAAAACTGTTTTTT.

This clonotype was counted ten times or more. This chain links TRBV5-1 with TRBJ2-7; D unclear. Between the trimmed V and J ends, which lost 9 bases and 7 bases, there was a span of 8 bases. CDR3 size: 9 residues. The V gene's germline CDR1 is SGHRS and CDR2 YFSETQ. The CDR3 DNA sequence: TGCGCCACCCTTGGGGAGCAGTACTTC. It specifies CATLGEQYF.

On this clonotype itself: This may be a read error: a much more frequent sequence differs by one nucleotide. This sequence joins TRBV20-1 and TRBJ2-2; perhaps TRBD2 as D (5 bases). Germline V lookup: CDR1 DFQATT, CDR2 SNEGSKA (reference sequence). The CDR3 is 12 amino acids. CDR3 in amino acids: CSVHSSTGKLFF. The CDR3 DNA follows: TGCAGTGTACACTCATCCACCGGGAAGCTGTTTTTT.

This clonotype has at least ten counts. The rearrangement joins TRBV7-6 to TRBJ1-3, with D possibly matching TRBD1 (6 bases). V shed 6 bases and J shed 0 bases, with 12 bases lying between them. The CDR3 is 15 amino acids. Germline CDR1 is SGHVS and CDR2 is FNYEAQ. The CDR3 bases are TGTGCCAGCAGAAAGGAACAGGGCTCTGGAAACACCATATATTTT. Its translation is CASRKEQGSGNTIYF. Filled out from reference TRBV7-6 and TRBJ1-3, the complete variable domain reads GAGVSQSPRYKVTKRGQDVALRCDPISGHVSLYWYRQALGQGPEFLTYFNYEAQQDKSGLPNDRFSAERPEGSISTLTIQRTEQRDSAMYRCASRKEQGSGNTIYFGEGSWLTVV.

This clonotype was picked up many times. This chain connects TRBV5-1 to TRBJ2-1, with D perhaps matching TRBD2 (6 bases). The ends were cut back, 4 bases at V and 6 bases at J, with 17 bases in the middle. Per the germline V gene, CDR1 is SGHRS and CDR2 is YFSETQ. This CDR3 is built from 15 residues. The CDR3 coding sequence is TGCGCCAGCAGCCTAAGCGGGCAAGGCTTCAATGAGCAGTTCTTC. This translates into CASSLSGQGFNEQFF.

This clonotype was detected many times. The chain has TRBV5-1 and TRBJ2-1; D may correspond to TRBD1 or TRBD2 (5 bases each). CDR1 is SGHRS, CDR2 YFSETQ, per germline. The length of the CDR3 is 17 residues. The V gene lost 1 base and the J gene lost 8 bases, with 22 bases spanning the gap. CDR3 in DNA: TGCGCCAGCAGCTTGCGCCGGGACGCCCCGAGGAGTTATGAGCAGTTCTTC. Translation gives CASSLRRDAPRSYEQFF.

This clonotype came up many times. J is TRBJ2-7 and V is TRBV18, with 15 bases aligning to TRBD2. Looked up from germline, CDR1 is KGHSH and CDR2 is LQKENI. The CDR3 has 19 residues. V shed 5 bases and J 3 bases; nucleotides not matched to a gene: 14. CDR3 amino acids: CASSGQGLAGGQSYYEQYF. In DNA, the CDR3 is TGTGCCAGCTCAGGGCAGGGACTAGCGGGAGGCCAATCCTACTACGAGCAGTACTTC.

The rearrangement uses TRBV12-3 or TRBV12-4 and TRBJ2-7; perhaps TRBD1 as D (6 bases). This CDR3 is built from 14 residues. V was clipped by 5 bases and J by 0 bases, with 11 bases between them. The CDR3 region has the DNA TGTGCCAGCAGTGTGTACAGGGACTCCTACGAGCAGTACTTC. Translated: CASSVYRDSYEQYF.

In its sample, this clonotype was seen many times. The rearrangement links TRBV28 to TRBJ2-4, with 7 bases matching TRBD2. Germline V gives CDR1 MDHEN, CDR2 SYDVKM. The trim removed 2 bases at V and 16 bases at J, leaving 5 bases unmatched. The CDR3 is 11 amino acids. In nucleotides, the CDR3 is TGTGCCAGCAGTTTAGCCGGGACTATTTACTTC. Translation: CASSLAGTIYF.

This clonotype was picked up many times. The J gene is TRBJ2-4, the V gene TRBV28, with D perhaps TRBD1 or TRBD2 (6 bases each). The CDR3 consists of 17 residues. V shed 6 bases and J shed 0 bases, with 18 bases lying between them. CDR1 and CDR2 (germline): MDHEN, SYDVKM. The CDR3 DNA follows: TGTGCCAGCAGCCGACCAGAGGGGGGTGCAGCCAAAAACATTCAGTACTTC. Amino acids: CASSRPEGGAAKNIQYF.

In its sample, this clonotype was seen many times. This chain uses TRBV5-1 with TRBJ2-7; D unclear. V was trimmed by 0 bases and J by 0 bases, leaving 10 bases between them. Germline CDR1 reads SGHRS; CDR2 reads YFSETQ. CDR3 length: 15 amino acids. CDR3: CASSLAVSLSYEQYF. The CDR3 DNA is TGCGCCAGCAGCTTGGCGGTATCCCTCTCCTACGAGCAGTACTTC.

This clonotype was seen repeatedly, ten times or more. V and J are TRBV20-1 and TRBJ2-5; D perhaps matches TRBD2 (5 bases). Germline V lookup: CDR1 DFQATT, CDR2 SNEGSKA (reference sequence). Trimming removed 2 bases at V and 2 bases at J, with 18 bases between. The CDR3 has 16 residues. DNA for the CDR3: TGCAGTGCTAGAAAGAAGAGGGTAGGCCTTCAAGAGACCCAGTACTTC. The encoded protein is CSARKKRVGLQETQYF.

The table lists this clonotype with many counts. V gene TRBV29-1 combines with J gene TRBJ2-1, with D tentatively TRBD2 (6 bases). Germline V gene sequence: CDR1 SQVTM, CDR2 ANQGSEA. This CDR3 spans 11 amino acids. Trimming pared 1 base from V and 13 bases from J, leaving 11 bases between. This chain's CDR3 is CSVEAGADQFF. The CDR3 bases are TGCAGCGTTGAAGCGGGAGCGGATCAGTTCTTC.

This clonotype was found many times. This chain joins TRBV11-2 and TRBJ2-6, with D maybe TRBD1 (5 bases). This CDR3 has 17 residues. Trimming stripped 5 bases from V and 0 bases from J, with 14 bases between. Germline CDR1 is SGHAT and CDR2 is FQNNGV. The CDR3 loop is CASSHPTGLSGANVLTF. For the CDR3, the DNA is TGTGCCAGCAGCCACCCAACAGGCCTCTCTGGGGCCAACGTCCTGACTTTC.

About this clonotype itself: This may stem from a read error, because a much larger clone lies one nucleotide away. Without the conserved terminal phenylalanine or tryptophan, this CDR3 likely stems from a read error. The V call is TRBV5-5, the J call TRBJ2-5; the match to TRBD1 covers 12 bases. CDR3 length equals 18 residues. CDR1 is SGHKS, CDR2 YYEKEE, per germline (reference sequence). V was clipped by 2 bases and J by 4 bases; unmatched bases: 12. Here the CDR3 reads CASSFGRRGTGGGETQYS. The CDR3 bases are TGTGCCAGCAGCTTTGGTCGCCGTGGGACAGGGGGCGGAGAGACCCAGTACTCC.

This clonotype has ten or more counts. The chain's CDR3 is CASSVPGTDVIEQYF. As DNA, the CDR3 is TGCGCCAGCAGCGTTCCCGGGACAGACGTTATCGAGCAGTACTTC. The rearrangement links TRBV5-1 to TRBJ2-7, with TRBD1 matching 7 bases. Losses at the gene ends were 4 bases for V and 6 bases for J; bases not matched to a gene: 13. CDR3 length: 15 residues. CDR1 is SGHRS, CDR2 YFSETQ, per germline.

This clonotype occurred many times. This chain joins TRBV28 and TRBJ2-2, with TRBD1 matching 10 bases. Losses at the gene ends were 3 bases for V and 4 bases for J; bases not matched to a gene: 5. The CDR3 runs 16 residues. The germline gives CDR1 MDHEN, CDR2 SYDVKM. The chain's CDR3 is CASSLGQGLGTGELFF. CDR3 nucleotide sequence: TGTGCCAGCAGTTTGGGACAGGGGTTGGGCACCGGGGAGCTGTTTTTT.

Ten or more counts support this clonotype. The rearrangement joins TRBV20-1 to TRBJ2-3; D may be TRBD2 (6 bases). CDR1 is DFQATT and CDR2 is SNEGSKA in the germline V gene (reference sequence). CDR3 length: 14 amino acids. V lost 4 bases and J lost 4, with 15 bases in between. CDR3 DNA: TGCAGTGCTACCCCGACAGCGGGCGCAGATACGCAGTATTTT. Translation: CSATPTAGADTQYF.

This clonotype was seen at least ten times. At one of its ends the junction is not consistent with the germline gene, which may arise from a read error. V gene TRBV20-1 combines with J gene TRBJ2-2, with TRBD2 as a possible D gene (6 bases). The CDR3 covers 12 residues. CDR1 is DFQATT and CDR2 is SNEGSKA in the germline V gene (reference sequence). The CDR3 DNA reads TGCAGTGCTGCCAGCGGGTCTCGAATCCCACATTTT. Its translation is CSAASGSRIPHF.

This clonotype was detected ten times or more. This chain connects TRBV29-1 to TRBJ2-7; D is possibly TRBD1 (5 bases). The CDR3 has 14 amino acids. Germline assignment: CDR1 SQVTM and CDR2 ANQGSEA. V was pared by 4 bases and J by 3 bases, with 16 bases between. CDR3 DNA sequence: TGCAGCGTTGTCCCCCGCGACAGCCACTACGAGCAGTACTTC. Its protein is CSVVPRDSHYEQYF.

In regard to this clonotype: A much larger clone sits a single nucleotide away, making a read error possible. The genes are TRBV28 and TRBJ2-5; D possibly corresponds to TRBD2 (7 bases). The CDR3 has 18 amino acids. Per the germline V gene, CDR1 is MDHEN and CDR2 is SYDVKM. V lost 8 bases and J lost 8, with 33 bases in between. This CDR3 reads CASFLGPPGGAGESTQYF. The CDR3 DNA sequence: TGTGCCAGCTTCCTCGGGCCACCGGGAGGAGCAGGGGAAAGTACCCAGTACTTC.

The sample holds many counts of this clonotype. V and J are TRBV6-5 and TRBJ1-1; no firm D call. The germline V gene encodes CDR1 MNHEY and CDR2 SVGAGI. V lost 0 bases and J 1 base, leaving 9 bases between the germline ends. The CDR3 consists of 15 residues. For the CDR3, the DNA is TGTGCCAGCAGTTACTCGGTCCTGGGGAACACTGAAGCTTTCTTT. It encodes CASSYSVLGNTEAFF.

This clonotype has at least ten counts. V usage is TRBV28 and J usage is TRBJ2-1; D unclear. V was trimmed by 5 bases and J by 7 bases, leaving 9 bases between them. In germline, CDR1 is MDHEN, CDR2 SYDVKM. The CDR3 loop spans 12 amino acids. The CDR3 DNA reads TGTGCCAGCAGTCTAGGGCGGAATGAGCAGTTCTTC. Its protein is CASSLGRNEQFF.

On this clonotype: This may come from a read error, since a much larger clone is one base off. Because it lacks the conserved phenylalanine or tryptophan at the end, this CDR3 is likely a read error. CDR3 residues: CSVEDRGLETQYV. DNA for the CDR3: TGCAGCGTTGAAGACAGGGGGTTAGAGACCCAGTACGTC. V and J are TRBV29-1 and TRBJ2-5, with 7 bases that match TRBD1. This CDR3 spans 13 amino acids. The V segment lost 0 bases and the J segment 4 bases; nucleotides outside the gene matches: 2. Germline loops: CDR1 SQVTM, CDR2 ANQGSEA.